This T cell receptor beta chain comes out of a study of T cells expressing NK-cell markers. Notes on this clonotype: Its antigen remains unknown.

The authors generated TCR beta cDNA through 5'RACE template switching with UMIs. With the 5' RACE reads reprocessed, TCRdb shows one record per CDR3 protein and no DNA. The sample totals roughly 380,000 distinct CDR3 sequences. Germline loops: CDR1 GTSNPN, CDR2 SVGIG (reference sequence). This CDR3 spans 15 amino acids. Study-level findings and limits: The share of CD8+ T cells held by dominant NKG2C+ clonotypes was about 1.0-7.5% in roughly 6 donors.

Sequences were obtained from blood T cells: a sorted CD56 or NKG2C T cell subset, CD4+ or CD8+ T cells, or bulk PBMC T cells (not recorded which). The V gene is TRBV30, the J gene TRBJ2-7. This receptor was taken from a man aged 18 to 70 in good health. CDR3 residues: CAWSVVRRWKSEQYF.